This T cell receptor beta chain was profiled in a study of CD8+ T cells in alopecia areata. Treatment denoted: oral pan-JAK inhibitor, 5-10 mg twice daily. Germline V lookup: CDR1 LGHNA, CDR2 YNFKEQ. V dropped 0 bases and J dropped 0 bases, with 10 bases sitting between them. CDR3 size: 16 residues. Study-level findings and limits: With one nonresponder, baseline CD8+ expansion's link to response remains uncertain. For patients receiving tofacitinib, scalp clonality and expanded CD8+ clones among the top 100 significantly decreased.

Notes on this clone: What it binds is not known.

Extracted RNA was reverse transcribed, and the resulting cDNA served as sequencing template. Profiling relied on immunoSEQ multiplex PCR, and the TCRdb table lists in-frame clones only, not all of them. This table holds around 100,000 clones, about three quarters found once. The receptor comes from a human donor with alopecia areata. The sequencing used CD8+ T cells sorted from blood, collected at week 44, from a patient treated with tofacitinib. V gene TRBV4-2 combines with J gene TRBJ2-3; D call uncertain. The CDR3 sequence is CASSQERQTSTDTQYF. CDR3 sequence (DNA): TGTGCCAGCAGCCAAGAGAGGCAGACTAGCACAGATACGCAGTATTTT.